There are a few counts of the clone carrying this T cell receptor beta chain. This record comes from a study of PD-L1 blockade in urothelial cancer. Study in general: Most of the 29 patients were men with bladder-origin urothelial cancer.

V shed 0 bases and J shed 6 bases, with 7 bases lying between them. Germline CDR1 and CDR2: LGHNA and YNFKEQ. The CDR3 is 13 residues long. Produced via immunoSEQ multiplex PCR; TCRdb's table is partial and in-frame only. The sample records about 40,000 clones, 80% to 90% being singletons. Specified time point: peripheral blood 6 weeks after treatment start. The sequenced sample was PBMCs, obtained around atezolizumab (anti-PD-L1) treatment. This sequence was found in a man aged 65 to 79 with urothelial cancer. This chain links TRBV4-2 with TRBJ2-3; maybe TRBD1 (6 bases). The CDR3 reads CASSQDTGDTQYF. CDR3 bases: TGTGCCAGCAGCCAAGATACAGGGGATACGCAGTATTTT.